The 15 T cell receptor beta chains reported below all come from one sample, sequenced in a study of T cells in localized non-small cell lung cancer. Repertoires were generated with immunoSEQ multiplex PCR, while TCRdb's copy carries only in-frame clones and drops some. The data contain about 41,000 clones, 88% of them singletons. The sample was peripheral blood, taken before any cancer treatment. All receptors come from an older female donor with stage I squamous cell lung carcinoma.

This chain links TRBV19 with TRBJ1-2, with no clear D. Trimming shortened V by 7 bases and J by 5 bases, and 8 bases separated the two germline ends. This CDR3 spans 11 amino acids. Germline CDR1 LNHDA, CDR2 SQIVND (reference sequence). The CDR3 region has the DNA TGTGCCAGTACGGGCCTTTATGGCTACACCTTC. Its translation: CASTGLYGYTF.

The chain combines TRBV13 with TRBJ1-1; D is unresolved. The CDR3 covers 16 residues. Germline loops: CDR1 PRHDT, CDR2 FYEKMQ (reference sequence). The ends were cut back, 5 bases at V and 0 bases at J, with 16 bases in the middle. CDR3 sequence reads: CASSQTAGILNTEAFF. In DNA form, the CDR3 reads TGTGCCAGCAGCCAGACGGCAGGAATCTTGAACACTGAAGCTTTCTTT. The whole variable domain, filled in from reference TRBV13 and TRBJ1-1, reads AAGVIQSPRHLIKEKRETATLKCYPIPRHDTVYWYQQGPGQDPQFLISFYEKMQSDKGSIPDRFSAQQFSDYHSELNMSSLELGDSALYFCASSQTAGILNTEAFFGQGTRLTVV.

The V gene is TRBV7-2, the J gene TRBJ2-5, with 8 positions matching TRBD2. J was trimmed by 5 bases and V by 3 bases; bases with no gene match: 5. This CDR3 has 14 residues. Germline V gene sequence: CDR1 SGHTA, CDR2 FQGNSA. The CDR3 nucleotides are TGTGCCAGCAGCTTGAGGGGACTAGGGGAGACCCAGTACTTC. Translated, it gives CASSLRGLGETQYF.

This chain links TRBV5-1 with TRBJ2-1, with 11 bases fitting TRBD2. Unmatched junction bases numbered 5, after V lost 3 bases and J lost 6 bases. This CDR3 is 15 amino acids long. Germline V lookup: CDR1 SGHRS, CDR2 YFSETQ. The DNA for the CDR3 is TGCGCCAGCAGCTACACCACTAGCGGGAGCAATGAGCAGTTCTTC. Its protein product is CASSYTTSGSNEQFF.

The genes are TRBV11-2 and TRBJ1-5, with 10 bases fitting TRBD1. This CDR3 is built from 15 residues. Per the germline V gene, CDR1 is SGHAT and CDR2 is FQNNGV. V lost 3 bases, J lost 1 base, and 0 bases stayed unmatched. CDR3: CASSLGQGSNQPQHF. DNA for the CDR3: TGTGCCAGCAGCTTGGGACAGGGGAGCAATCAGCCCCAGCATTTT.

V and J are TRBV30 and TRBJ2-5; no reliable D call. Trimming removed 7 bases at V and 4 bases at J, with 16 bases between. CDR1 and CDR2 (germline): GTSNPN, SVGIG (reference sequence). There are 13 residues in the CDR3. CDR3 in DNA: TGTGCCTCTCAAGGGCTAGTTGGAGAGACCCAGTACTTC. Translating it yields CASQGLVGETQYF.

This chain links TRBV4-3 with TRBJ1-4; the D gene is possibly TRBD1 (5 bases). Germline CDR1 reads LGHNA; CDR2 reads YSLEER. This CDR3 has 15 residues. Trimming shortened V by 0 bases and J by 8 bases, and 13 bases separated the two germline ends. The CDR3 here is CASSQDGGDGEKLFF. The CDR3 nucleotides are TGCGCCAGCAGCCAAGACGGGGGGGATGGCGAAAAACTGTTTTTT.

The V and J genes are TRBV7-3 and TRBJ2-2; perhaps TRBD1 as D (8 bases). The V and J ends lost 5 bases and 4 bases respectively, with 17 bases between them. From germline, CDR1 is SGHTA and CDR2 FQGTGA. CDR3 size: 16 residues. The CDR3 region is CASSNGQGGVTGELFF. The DNA for the CDR3 is TGTGCCAGCAGCAACGGACAGGGAGGGGTCACCGGGGAGCTGTTTTTT.

The genes are TRBV9 and TRBJ1-1; 7 nucleotides match TRBD1. Germline assignment: CDR1 SGDLS and CDR2 YYNGEE. This CDR3 region has 18 residues. After removal of 0 bases from V and 1 base from J, the junction contained 12 bases not matched to a gene. CDR3 loop: CASSVGGGRERGNTEAFF. The CDR3 DNA follows: TGTGCCAGCAGCGTAGGAGGGGGCAGGGAGAGGGGGAACACTGAAGCTTTCTTT.

This chain uses TRBV5-5 with TRBJ2-3; 9 bases are a match to TRBD2. The CDR3 spans 16 residues. Germline V CDR1 and CDR2: SGHKS, YYEKEE (reference sequence). V shed 0 bases, J shed 0 bases, and the junction held 2 bases outside the gene matches. The CDR3 DNA is TGTGCCAGCAGCTTGGGAGGGACTAGCAGCACAGATACGCAGTATTTT. It specifies CASSLGGTSSTDTQYF.

The sample holds one count of this clone. J is TRBJ2-7 and V is TRBV6-6; 9 bases fit TRBD2. CDR1 is MNHNY, CDR2 SVGAGI, per germline (reference sequence). Trimming at V came to 7 bases and at J to 6 bases, leaving 16 bases not matched to a gene. This CDR3 region has 16 residues. The CDR3 DNA follows: TGTGCCAGCACCCCAGTGGAGTTAGCGGGAGCTGGCGAGCAGTACTTC. Its translation is CASTPVELAGAGEQYF.

The chain carries TRBV7-6 and TRBJ2-3; D is perhaps TRBD2 (5 bases). The CDR3 totals 14 residues. Germline CDR1 is SGHVS and CDR2 is FNYEAQ. V lost 1 base and J lost 4, with 9 bases in between. The CDR3 region has the DNA TGTGCCAGCAGCTTAGGTTACGGGGCAGATACGCAGTATTTT. Translating it yields CASSLGYGADTQYF.

The V and J genes are TRBV7-2 and TRBJ1-2; no reliable D call. Germline CDR1 SGHTA, CDR2 FQGNSA. This CDR3 spans 16 amino acids. V lost 5 bases and J 2 bases, leaving 18 bases between the germline ends. CDR3 in DNA: TGTGCCAGCAGCCCGAGGGCGGGTGCGGTAAACTATGGCTACACCTTC. As protein: CASSPRAGAVNYGYTF.

The rearrangement uses TRBV6-5 and TRBJ2-7, with 8 nucleotides matching TRBD2. Germline V CDR1 and CDR2: MNHEY, SVGAGI. The CDR3 sequence is 15 residues long. V gave up 3 bases and J gave up 1 base; unmatched junction bases: 5. Here the CDR3 DNA reads TGTGCCAGCAGTTATAGACTAGCGCAATCCTACGAGCAGTACTTC. The encoded protein is CASSYRLAQSYEQYF.

This clone was picked up one time. This sequence joins TRBV30 and TRBJ1-5; TRBD1 matches 8 bases. The ends lost 2 bases at V and 2 bases at J; junction bases unmatched: 5. Germline-derived CDR1 and CDR2 are GTSNPN and SVGIG (reference sequence). The CDR3 is 15 amino acids. This CDR3 is CAWSLDRGGNQPQHF. CDR3 DNA: TGTGCCTGGAGTTTAGACAGGGGCGGCAATCAGCCCCAGCATTTT.